The 10 T cell receptor beta chains listed next were all sequenced from one sample in a study of regulatory T cells in long-lasting Graves disease. Time point specified: newly diagnosed GD, antithyroid drugs for less than 3 months. With RNA extracted from PBMCs as input, the TCR library was made. Through Arm-PCR of CDR3 regions and iRepertoire HTBI primers, TCR beta libraries were built. From the multiplex PCR reads, TCRdb called clonotypes with MiXCR, one entry per CDR3 protein. The sample consists of over 350,000 distinct CDR3 sequences, about 15% of them appearing once. In addition, the sample was reused for a study of T cells in Graves' hyperthyroidism and ophthalmopathy.

The sequencing used peripheral blood mononuclear cells (PBMCs), collected at new diagnosis, from a patient treated with antithyroid drugs. All receptors come from a woman aged 40 to 50 with Graves disease.

The table lists this clonotype with many counts. The rearrangement joins TRBV11-1 to TRBJ2-2; TRBD2 matches at 9 bases. V shed 7 bases, J shed 5 bases, and the junction held 5 bases outside the gene matches. There are 14 residues in the CDR3. CDR1 and CDR2 (germline): SGHAT, FQDESV (reference sequence). This chain's CDR3 is CASNLAGKTGELFF. Here the CDR3 DNA reads TGTGCCAGCAACCTAGCGGGAAAGACCGGGGAGCTGTTTTTT. Drawing the rest from reference TRBV11-1 and TRBJ2-2, the complete variable domain is EAEVAQSPRYKITEKSQAVAFWCDPISGHATLYWYRQILGQGPELLVQFQDESVVDDSQLPKDRFSAERLKGVDSTLKIQPAELGDSAMYLCASNLAGKTGELFFGEGSRLTVL.

The rearrangement joins TRBV3-1 to TRBJ2-2; no definite D call. The V and J ends lost 3 bases and 5 bases respectively, with 7 bases between them. This CDR3 spans 13 amino acids. From germline, CDR1 is LGHDT and CDR2 YNNKEL (reference sequence). The CDR3 protein is CASSHQRTGELFF. CDR3 nucleotide sequence: TGTGCCAGCAGCCATCAGAGGACCGGGGAGCTGTTTTTT.

This clonotype was seen repeatedly, ten times or more. The J gene is TRBJ2-2, the V gene TRBV11-2, with TRBD1 matching 7 bases. After removal of 5 bases from V and 5 bases from J, the junction contained 8 bases not matched to a gene. This CDR3 contains 15 residues. The V gene's germline CDR1 is SGHAT and CDR2 FQNNGV. CDR3 in amino acids: CASSPGTAATGELFF. The CDR3 coding sequence is TGTGCCAGCAGCCCGGGGACAGCCGCAACCGGGGAGCTGTTTTTT.

Turning to this clonotype: A much larger clone differs by one base, so this may be a read error. V gene TRBV6-2 or TRBV6-3 combines with J gene TRBJ2-7, with D possibly called TRBD1 or TRBD2 (5 bases each). The germline V gene has CDR1 MNHEY and CDR2 SVGEGT. Deletions cut 6 bases from V and 3 bases from J, with 24 bases between. The CDR3 loop spans 17 amino acids. CDR3 bases: TGTGCCAGCAGCTTACCCCTCCCCATGAGGGGCTTCTACGAGCAGTACTTC. Translation gives CASSLPLPMRGFYEQYF.

This clonotype showed up just once. The CDR3 protein is CSADHGTSGSNNEQFF. The CDR3 DNA reads as TGCAGTGCTGACCACGGGACTAGCGGGAGTAACAATGAGCAGTTCTTC. The genes are TRBV20-1 and TRBJ2-1, with TRBD2 identical over 14 bases. After removal of 5 bases from V and 5 bases from J, the junction contained 8 bases not matched to a gene. This CDR3 has 16 residues. The V gene's germline CDR1 is DFQATT and CDR2 SNEGSKA (reference sequence).

This clonotype has a count of ten or more. The chain recombines TRBV27 with TRBJ1-4; no firm D call. Germline V gene lookup returns CDR1 MNHEY and CDR2 SMNVEV (reference sequence). The V and J ends lost 2 bases and 4 bases respectively, with 11 bases between them. The CDR3 is made up of 15 amino acids. The CDR3 coding sequence is TGTGCCAGCAGTTTAGGGGTCGGACTTAATGAAAAACTGTTTTTT. This gives the protein CASSLGVGLNEKLFF.

The gene calls are TRBV11-3 and TRBJ2-2; possibly TRBD1 for D (6 bases). From germline, CDR1 is SGHNT and CDR2 YENEEA. The CDR3 consists of 15 residues. V lost 1 base and J lost 4, with 10 bases in between. The CDR3 here is CASSLAGRGTGELFF. The CDR3 bases are TGTGCCAGCAGCTTAGCGGGCAGGGGCACCGGGGAGCTGTTTTTT. Drawing the rest from reference TRBV11-3 and TRBJ2-2, the complete variable domain is EAGVVQSPRYKIIEKKQPVAFWCNPISGHNTLYWYLQNLGQGPELLIRYENEEAVDDSQLPKDRFSAERLKGVDSTLKIQPAELGDSAVYLCASSLAGRGTGELFFGEGSRLTVL.

This clonotype came up a few times. The rearrangement links TRBV6-2 or TRBV6-3 to TRBJ2-5, with 10 bases identical to TRBD2. CDR1 is MNHEY and CDR2 is SVGEGT in the germline V gene. This CDR3 has 17 amino acids. The trim removed 3 bases at V and 5 bases at J, leaving 12 bases unmatched. The CDR3 loop reads CASSYSSGSDSLETQYF. In nucleotides, the CDR3 is TGTGCCAGCAGTTATTCTAGCGGGAGTGACTCTTTGGAGACCCAGTACTTC.

There are many counts of this clonotype. V gene TRBV11-3 combines with J gene TRBJ2-1; 14 nucleotides agree with TRBD2. Germline CDR1 reads SGHNT; CDR2 reads YENEEA. V lost 1 base and J lost 0; bases outside the gene matches: 5. The CDR3 has 19 residues. CDR3 nucleotide sequence: TGTGCCAGCAGCTTAGCCGGGACTAGCGGGAGCATCTCCTACAATGAGCAGTTCTTC. Residues: CASSLAGTSGSISYNEQFF.

The chain employs TRBV5-1 and TRBJ2-1; D may be TRBD1 or TRBD2 (6 bases each). Germline values: CDR1 SGHRS, CDR2 YFSETQ. Trimming left V 2 bases short and J 9 bases short, with 12 bases between. The CDR3 runs to 13 residues. CDR3 in amino acids: CASSFPQGGEQFF. Written as DNA, the CDR3 is TGCGCCAGCAGCTTCCCACAGGGAGGTGAGCAGTTCTTC.